This TCR beta chain was profiled in a study of T-cell memory formation after mild COVID-19. Study context: TCR clusters were largely donor specific. The study's findings and limits: Pre-infection memory contained some responding clones, which suggested that cross-reactive memory had joined. Clones that contracted from day 15 to 85 were balanced CD4/CD8, while later expanders leaned CD4+.

This clonotype was recorded a few times. As yet, its antigen is unknown. This CDR3 has 18 amino acids. J gave up 3 bases and V 5 bases, and 14 bases lay outside the gene matches. Germline lookup yields CDR1 MNHNY and CDR2 SVGAGI (reference sequence). Sample barcodes and UMIs were carried by the TCR alpha and TCR beta cDNA libraries that 5'RACE generated with constant-segment primers. MiXCR, applied by TCRdb to the 5' RACE reads, yields one record per CDR3 protein. The data hold 350,000 to 400,000 distinct CDR3 sequences, with approximately 21% observed a single time. V is TRBV6-6 and J is TRBJ1-2, with TRBD1 identical over 11 bases. The sequenced sample consisted of PBMCs or a T cell subset sorted from them (not recorded which). The clonotype comes from an adult woman who had mild COVID-19 (a few samples of this study predate the infection). Cell type and time point are not known. The CDR3 DNA sequence: TGTGCCAGCAGTAGGCAAGTGGTAGGACAGGGGGCCCACTATGGCTACACCTTC. It specifies CASSRQVVGQGAHYGYTF.